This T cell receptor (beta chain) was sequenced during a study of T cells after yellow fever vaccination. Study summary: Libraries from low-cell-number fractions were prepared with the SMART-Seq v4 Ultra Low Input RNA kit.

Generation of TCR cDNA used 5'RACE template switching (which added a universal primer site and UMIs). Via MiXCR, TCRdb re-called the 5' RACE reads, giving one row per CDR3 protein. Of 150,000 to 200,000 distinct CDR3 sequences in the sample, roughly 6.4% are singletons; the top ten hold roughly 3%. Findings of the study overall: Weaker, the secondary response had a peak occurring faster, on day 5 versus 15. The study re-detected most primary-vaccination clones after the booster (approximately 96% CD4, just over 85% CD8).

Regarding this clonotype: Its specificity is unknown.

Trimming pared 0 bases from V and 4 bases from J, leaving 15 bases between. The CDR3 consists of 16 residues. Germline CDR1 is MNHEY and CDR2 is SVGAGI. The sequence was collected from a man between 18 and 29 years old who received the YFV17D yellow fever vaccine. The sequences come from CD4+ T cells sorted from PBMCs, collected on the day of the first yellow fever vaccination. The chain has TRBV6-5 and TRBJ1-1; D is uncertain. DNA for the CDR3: TGTGCCAGCAGTTACTCCCGTTCACGCTTGGGCACTGAAGCTTTCTTT. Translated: CASSYSRSRLGTEAFF.